This is a list of T cell receptor beta chains from one sample in a study of T cell responses to AZD1222 COVID-19 vaccine. The repertoire was sequenced with immunoSEQ multiplex PCR; TCRdb's copy has only in-frame clones and lacks some. This repertoire shows 160,000 or so clones, approximately 90% found once; its top ten account for roughly 4.3%. This material consisted of peripheral blood, taken on day 0 of MenACWY control vaccination. All receptors come from an adult in good health. Both conserved end residues are part of each CDR3. The order of the fields is V gene, J gene, CDR3 length, clone size, D gene, CDR3 protein, CDR3 DNA. A D gene is named only where the DNA matches it firmly. Expanded clones get a size class; other rows say once, few or many, or leave the size out.

v_call: TRBV28; j_call: TRBJ1-6; cdr3_length: 16; clone_size: NA; d_call: TRBD1; cdr3_aa: CASSLPRDRGVSPLHF; cdr3_nt: TGTGCCAGCAGTTTACCAAGGGACAGGGGTGTTTCACCCCTCCACTTT
v_call: TRBV15; j_call: TRBJ1-2; cdr3_length: 15; clone_size: NA; d_call: NA; cdr3_aa: CATSRDLDGPYGYTF; cdr3_nt: TGTGCCACCAGCAGAGATCTTGACGGACCATATGGCTACACCTTC
v_call: TRBV19; j_call: TRBJ1-5; cdr3_length: 13; clone_size: NA; d_call: NA; cdr3_aa: CASSWADNQPQHF; cdr3_nt: TGTGCCAGTAGTTGGGCGGACAATCAGCCCCAGCATTTT
v_call: TRBV5-1; j_call: TRBJ1-3; cdr3_length: 12; clone_size: NA; d_call: NA; cdr3_aa: CASSNEGNTIYF; cdr3_nt: TGCGCCAGCAGCAACGAGGGAAACACCATATATTTT
v_call: TRBV6-5; j_call: TRBJ2-2; cdr3_length: 13; clone_size: NA; d_call: NA; cdr3_aa: CASRTAGDGELFF; cdr3_nt: TGTGCCAGCAGGACCGCCGGGGACGGGGAGCTGTTTTTT
v_call: TRBV7-8; j_call: TRBJ1-4; cdr3_length: 14; clone_size: NA; d_call: NA; cdr3_aa: CASSLRDYNEKLFF; cdr3_nt: TGTGCCAGCAGCTTACGCGACTATAATGAAAAACTGTTTTTT
v_call: TRBV29-1; j_call: TRBJ2-2; cdr3_length: 17; clone_size: NA; d_call: TRBD2; cdr3_aa: CSVGGWREGTSTGELFF; cdr3_nt: TGCAGCGTTGGAGGCTGGCGGGAGGGCACTTCGACCGGGGAGCTGTTTTTT
v_call: TRBV5-5; j_call: TRBJ1-4; cdr3_length: 13; clone_size: NA; d_call: NA; cdr3_aa: CASSLVMGEKLFF; cdr3_nt: TGTGCCAGCAGCTTGGTAATGGGAGAAAAACTGTTTTTT
v_call: TRBV27; j_call: TRBJ2-5; cdr3_length: 14; clone_size: once; d_call: NA; cdr3_aa: CASSFWGAQETQYF; cdr3_nt: TGTGCCAGCAGTTTCTGGGGGGCCCAAGAGACCCAGTACTTC
v_call: TRBV24-1; j_call: TRBJ1-2; cdr3_length: 14; clone_size: NA; d_call: NA; cdr3_aa: CATRDGGIRGGYTF; cdr3_nt: TGTGCCACCAGGGACGGAGGTATTAGGGGTGGCTACACCTTC
v_call: TRBV30; j_call: TRBJ1-1; cdr3_length: 11; clone_size: NA; d_call: NA; cdr3_aa: CAWSVSGAAFF; cdr3_nt: TGTGCCTGGAGTGTATCGGGGGCAGCTTTCTTT